The 9 T cell receptor beta chains in this list originate from one sample, sequenced in a study of blood T cell repertoires in COVID-19. Libraries were prepared by immunoSEQ multiplex PCR; TCRdb keeps only in-frame clonotypes and omits some of them. The sample lists roughly 250,000 clones; 87% were seen once. Sequencing was performed on PBMCs or T cells enriched from blood (not recorded which). All receptors come from a woman aged 25-40 years with acute COVID-19.

V and J are TRBV29-1 and TRBJ1-1, with a possible D match to TRBD1 (6 bases). The germline V gene has CDR1 SQVTM and CDR2 ANQGSEA. The CDR3 extends over 13 amino acids. Trimming pared 3 bases from V and 0 bases from J, leaving 8 bases between. The CDR3, as DNA: TGCAGCGTTGATGAGGGGGTGAACACTGAAGCTTTCTTT. Its translation: CSVDEGVNTEAFF.

The rearrangement uses TRBV11-3 and TRBJ2-3; TRBD2 might be the D (6 bases). Germline-derived CDR1 and CDR2 are SGHNT and YENEEA. CDR3 size: 13 residues. With 6 bases removed from V and 6 bases from J, the gap between germline ends came to 13 bases. The CDR3: CASSWDREDTQYF. CDR3 nucleotide sequence: TGTGCCAGCAGTTGGGACCGGGAGGATACGCAGTATTTT. The full variable domain, in which reference TRBV11-3 and TRBJ2-3 provide the parts outside the CDR3, is EAGVVQSPRYKIIEKKQPVAFWCNPISGHNTLYWYLQNLGQGPELLIRYENEEAVDDSQLPKDRFSAERLKGVDSTLKIQPAELGDSAVYLCASSWDREDTQYFGPGTRLTVL.

The CDR3 nucleotides are TGTGCAAGTCGCTTACCTCGAGGACAGAACCTTTATGGCTACACCTTC. Translating gives CASRLPRGQNLYGYTF. The rearrangement uses TRBV12-2 and TRBJ1-2; the DNA was not compared with TRBD1, the D call given in the table. TRBV12-2 counts as a pseudogene. This CDR3 is 16 amino acids long.

The chain is built from TRBV10-3 and TRBJ1-1; D uncertain. The CDR3 contains 13 residues. V lost 4 bases and J 3 bases, leaving 9 bases between the germline ends. The germline V gene encodes CDR1 ENHRY and CDR2 SYGVKD. DNA for the CDR3: TGTGCCATCAGTGCCGGGGAGGACACTGAAGCTTTCTTT. Residues: CAISAGEDTEAFF.

The chain recombines TRBV19 with TRBJ2-2, with 9 positions matching TRBD1. Germline V gives CDR1 LNHDA, CDR2 SQIVND (reference sequence). V was pared by 7 bases and J by 4 bases, with 4 bases of the junction left unmatched. This CDR3 contains 14 residues. The CDR3 loop reads CASTWTGVTGELFF. The CDR3 DNA is TGTGCCAGTACGTGGACAGGGGTCACCGGGGAGCTGTTTTTT.

This clone was observed a single time. This chain joins TRBV28 and TRBJ1-1, with a possible D match to TRBD1 (5 bases). This CDR3 contains 15 residues. V was shortened by 7 bases and J by 0 bases, with 15 bases between the two germline ends. Looked up from germline, CDR1 is MDHEN and CDR2 is SYDVKM. CDR3 DNA sequence: TGTGCCAGCACCCTTCGACAGTATATGAACACTGAAGCTTTCTTT. Amino acids: CASTLRQYMNTEAFF.

In the case of this clone: This sample includes further DNA sequences coding for the same CDR3. This rearrangement joins TRBV6-5 to TRBJ1-2; 8 bases map to TRBD1. Germline V gene data show CDR1 as MNHEY and CDR2 as SVGAGI. The CDR3 runs to 14 residues. The V and J ends lost 2 bases and 1 base, in that order; junction bases with no gene match: 0. Here the CDR3 reads CASSYGQGNYGYTF. The CDR3 bases are TGTGCCAGCAGTTACGGACAGGGTAACTATGGCTACACCTTC.

This clone has just a few counts. This chain uses TRBV5-6 with TRBJ2-7; maybe TRBD2 (6 bases). CDR1 and CDR2 (germline): SGHDT, YYEEEE. V lost 4 bases and J 7 bases, leaving 18 bases between the germline ends. The CDR3 has 14 amino acids. CDR3 sequence reads: CASSPGLASGEQYF. Here the CDR3 DNA reads TGTGCCAGCAGCCCGGGACTGGCTTCGGGAGAGCAGTACTTC.

This chain joins TRBV5-4 and TRBJ2-2; 7 bases are a match to TRBD1. Germline-derived CDR1 and CDR2 are SGHNT and YYREEE (reference sequence). V shed 3 bases and J 1 base; nucleotides not matched to a gene: 3. This CDR3 is 15 amino acids long. The CDR3 region is CASSWGQQNTGELFF. The CDR3 DNA sequence: TGTGCCAGCAGCTGGGGACAGCAGAACACCGGGGAGCTGTTTTTT.